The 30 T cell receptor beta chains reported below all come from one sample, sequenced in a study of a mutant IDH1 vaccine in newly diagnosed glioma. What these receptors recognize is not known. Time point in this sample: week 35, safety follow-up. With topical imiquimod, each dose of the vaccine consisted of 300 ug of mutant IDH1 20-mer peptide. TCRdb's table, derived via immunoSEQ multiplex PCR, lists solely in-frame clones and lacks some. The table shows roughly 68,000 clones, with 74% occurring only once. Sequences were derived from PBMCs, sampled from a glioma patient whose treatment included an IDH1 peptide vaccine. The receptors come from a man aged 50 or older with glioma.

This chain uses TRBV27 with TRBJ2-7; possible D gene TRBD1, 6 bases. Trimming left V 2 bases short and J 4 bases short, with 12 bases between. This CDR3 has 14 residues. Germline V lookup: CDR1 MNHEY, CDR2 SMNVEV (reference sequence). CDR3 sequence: CASSLRTDGYEQYF. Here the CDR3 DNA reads TGTGCCAGCAGTTTAAGGACAGACGGGTACGAGCAGTACTTC.

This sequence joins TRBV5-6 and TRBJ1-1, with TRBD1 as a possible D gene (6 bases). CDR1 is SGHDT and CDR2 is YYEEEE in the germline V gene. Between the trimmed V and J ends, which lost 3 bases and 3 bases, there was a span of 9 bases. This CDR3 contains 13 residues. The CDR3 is CASSWGGDTEAFF. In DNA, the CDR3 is TGTGCCAGCAGCTGGGGGGGCGACACTGAAGCTTTCTTT.

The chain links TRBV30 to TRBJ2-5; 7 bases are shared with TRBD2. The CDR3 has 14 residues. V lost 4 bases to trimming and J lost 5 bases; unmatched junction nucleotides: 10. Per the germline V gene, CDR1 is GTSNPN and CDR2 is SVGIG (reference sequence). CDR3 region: CAWTPGGGRETQYF. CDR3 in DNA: TGTGCCTGGACCCCGGGGGGAGGGCGGGAGACCCAGTACTTC.

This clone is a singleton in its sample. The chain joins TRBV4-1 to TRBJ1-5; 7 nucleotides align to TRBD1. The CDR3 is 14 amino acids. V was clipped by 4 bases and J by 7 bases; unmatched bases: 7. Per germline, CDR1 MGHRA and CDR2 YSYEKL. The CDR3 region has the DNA TGCGCCAGCAGCCCAGGCGTAGGGGGCCAGCCCCAGCATTTT. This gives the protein CASSPGVGGQPQHF.

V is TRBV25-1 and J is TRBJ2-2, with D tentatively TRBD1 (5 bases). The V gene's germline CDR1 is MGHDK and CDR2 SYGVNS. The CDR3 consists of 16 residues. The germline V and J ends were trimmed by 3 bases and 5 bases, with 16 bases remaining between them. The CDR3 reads CASSDLTQGITGELFF. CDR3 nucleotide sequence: TGTGCCAGCAGTGACCTAACCCAGGGTATTACCGGGGAGCTGTTTTTT.

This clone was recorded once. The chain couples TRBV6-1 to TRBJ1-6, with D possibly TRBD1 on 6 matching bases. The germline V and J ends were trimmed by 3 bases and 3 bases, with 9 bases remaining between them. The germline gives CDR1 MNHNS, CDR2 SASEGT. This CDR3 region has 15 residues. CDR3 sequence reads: CASSDRGGYNSPLHF. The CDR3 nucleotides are TGTGCCAGCAGTGACAGGGGTGGCTATAATTCACCCCTCCACTTT.

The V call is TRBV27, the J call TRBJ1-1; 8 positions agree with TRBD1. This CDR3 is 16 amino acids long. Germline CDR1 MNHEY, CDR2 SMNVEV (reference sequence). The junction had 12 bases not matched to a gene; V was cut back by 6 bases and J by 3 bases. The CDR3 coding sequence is TGTGCCAGCAGCTCAGGACAGGGAGGGTTTTACACTGAAGCTTTCTTT. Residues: CASSSGQGGFYTEAFF.

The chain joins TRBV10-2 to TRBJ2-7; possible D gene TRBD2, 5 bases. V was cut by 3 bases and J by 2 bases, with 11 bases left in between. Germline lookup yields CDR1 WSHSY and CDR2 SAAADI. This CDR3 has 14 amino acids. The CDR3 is CASSDALSAYEQYF. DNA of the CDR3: TGCGCCAGCAGTGATGCCCTTAGCGCCTACGAGCAGTACTTC.

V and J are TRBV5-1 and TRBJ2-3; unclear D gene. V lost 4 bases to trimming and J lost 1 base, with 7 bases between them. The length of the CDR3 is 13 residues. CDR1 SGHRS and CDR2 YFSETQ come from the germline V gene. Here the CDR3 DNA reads TGCGCCAGCAGCACAGTCGGCACAGATACGCAGTATTTT. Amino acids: CASSTVGTDTQYF.

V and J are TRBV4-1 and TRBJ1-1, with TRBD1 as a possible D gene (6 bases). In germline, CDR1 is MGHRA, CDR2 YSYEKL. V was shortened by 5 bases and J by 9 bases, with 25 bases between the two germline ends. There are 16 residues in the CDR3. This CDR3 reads CASSSSLGAPGTKAFF. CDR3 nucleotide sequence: TGCGCCAGCAGCTCTTCTTTGGGGGCCCCGGGGACTAAAGCTTTCTTT.

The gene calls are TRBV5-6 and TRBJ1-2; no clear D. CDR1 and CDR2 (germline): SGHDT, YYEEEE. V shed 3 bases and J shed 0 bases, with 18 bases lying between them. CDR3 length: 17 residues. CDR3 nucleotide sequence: TGTGCCAGCAGCTCCATCGATAGCACAGACCCTAACTATGGCTACACCTTC. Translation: CASSSIDSTDPNYGYTF.

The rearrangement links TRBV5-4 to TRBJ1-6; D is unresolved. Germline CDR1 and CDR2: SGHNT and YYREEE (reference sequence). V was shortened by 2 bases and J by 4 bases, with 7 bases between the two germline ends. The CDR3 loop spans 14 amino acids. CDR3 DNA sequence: TGTGCCAGCAGCTTTCTGGAATATAATTCACCCCTCCACTTT. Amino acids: CASSFLEYNSPLHF.

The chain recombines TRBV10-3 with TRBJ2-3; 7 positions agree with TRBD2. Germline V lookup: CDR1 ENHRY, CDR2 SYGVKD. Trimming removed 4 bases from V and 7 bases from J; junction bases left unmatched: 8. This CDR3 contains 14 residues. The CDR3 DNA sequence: TGTGCCATCAGTGCCCGGGGCGGGGGAAATACGCAGTATTTT. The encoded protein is CAISARGGGNTQYF.

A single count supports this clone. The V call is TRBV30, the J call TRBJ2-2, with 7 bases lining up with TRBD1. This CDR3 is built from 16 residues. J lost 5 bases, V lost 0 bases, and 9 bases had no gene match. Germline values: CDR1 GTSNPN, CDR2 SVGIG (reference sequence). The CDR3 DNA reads TGTGCCTGGAGTGTAGTCTGGACAGGTGATACCGGGGAGCTGTTTTTT. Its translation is CAWSVVWTGDTGELFF.

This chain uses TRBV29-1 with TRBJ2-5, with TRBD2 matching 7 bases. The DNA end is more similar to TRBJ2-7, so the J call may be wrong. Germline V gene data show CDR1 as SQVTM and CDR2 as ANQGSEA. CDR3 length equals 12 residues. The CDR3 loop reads CSGGRDYYEQYF. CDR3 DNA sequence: TGCAGCGGTGGGAGGGACTACTACGAGCAGTACTTC.

CDR3 bases: TGTGCCTGGAGTTCGCGGACAGGGGATGAAAAACTGTTTTTT. Its protein is CAWSSRTGDEKLFF. The chain combines TRBV30 with TRBJ1-4, with 9 bases aligning to TRBD1. CDR1 and CDR2 (germline): GTSNPN, SVGIG (reference sequence). This CDR3 has 14 amino acids. Unmatched junction bases numbered 4, after V lost 2 bases and J lost 6 bases.

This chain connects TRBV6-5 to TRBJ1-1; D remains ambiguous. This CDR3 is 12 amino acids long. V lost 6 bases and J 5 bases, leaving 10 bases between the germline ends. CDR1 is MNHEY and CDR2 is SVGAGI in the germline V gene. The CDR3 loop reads CASRAGKTEAFF. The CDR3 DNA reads TGTGCCAGCAGAGCGGGAAAGACTGAAGCTTTCTTT.

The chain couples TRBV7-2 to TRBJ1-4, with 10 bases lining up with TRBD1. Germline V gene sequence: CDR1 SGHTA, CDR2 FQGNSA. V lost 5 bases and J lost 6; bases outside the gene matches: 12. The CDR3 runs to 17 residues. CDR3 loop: CASSPLRGGTGDEKLFF. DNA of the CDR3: TGTGCCAGCAGCCCACTTAGGGGAGGGACAGGGGATGAAAAACTGTTTTTT.

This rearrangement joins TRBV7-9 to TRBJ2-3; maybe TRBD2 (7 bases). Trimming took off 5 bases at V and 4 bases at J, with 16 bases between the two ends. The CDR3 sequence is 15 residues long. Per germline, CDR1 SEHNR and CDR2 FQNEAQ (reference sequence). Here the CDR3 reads CASSERGGPPDTQYF. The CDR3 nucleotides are TGTGCCAGCAGCGAGAGGGGGGGGCCCCCAGATACGCAGTATTTT.

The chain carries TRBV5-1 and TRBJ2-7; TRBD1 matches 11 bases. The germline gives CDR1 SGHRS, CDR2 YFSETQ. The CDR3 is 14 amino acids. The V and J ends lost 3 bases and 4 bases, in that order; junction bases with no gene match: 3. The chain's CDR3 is CASSSGQGAYEQYF. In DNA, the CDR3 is TGCGCCAGCAGCTCCGGACAGGGGGCATACGAGCAGTACTTC.

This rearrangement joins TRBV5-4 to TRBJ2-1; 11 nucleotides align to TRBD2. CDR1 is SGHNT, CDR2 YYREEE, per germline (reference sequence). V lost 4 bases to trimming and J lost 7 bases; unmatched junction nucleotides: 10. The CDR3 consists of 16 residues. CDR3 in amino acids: CASSGTGTSGMNEQFF. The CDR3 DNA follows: TGTGCCAGCAGCGGGACCGGGACTAGCGGTATGAATGAGCAGTTCTTC. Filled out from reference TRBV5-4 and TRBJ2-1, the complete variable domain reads ETGVTQSPTHLIKTRGQQVTLRCSSQSGHNTVSWYQQALGQGPQFIFQYYREEENGRGNFPPRFSGLQFPNYSSELNVNALELDDSALYLCASSGTGTSGMNEQFFGPGTRLTVL.

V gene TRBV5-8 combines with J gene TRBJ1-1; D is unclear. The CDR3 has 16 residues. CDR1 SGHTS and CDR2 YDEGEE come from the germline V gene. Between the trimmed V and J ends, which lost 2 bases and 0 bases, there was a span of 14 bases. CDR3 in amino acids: CASSFRSGHMNTEAFF. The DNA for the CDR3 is TGTGCCAGCAGCTTTCGGTCAGGCCACATGAACACTGAAGCTTTCTTT.

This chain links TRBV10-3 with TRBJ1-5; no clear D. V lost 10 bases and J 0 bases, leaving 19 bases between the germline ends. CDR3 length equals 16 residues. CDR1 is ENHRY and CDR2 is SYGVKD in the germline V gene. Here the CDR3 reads CATRQSMRNSNQPQHF. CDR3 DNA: TGTGCCACCCGGCAATCCATGAGGAATAGCAATCAGCCCCAGCATTTT.

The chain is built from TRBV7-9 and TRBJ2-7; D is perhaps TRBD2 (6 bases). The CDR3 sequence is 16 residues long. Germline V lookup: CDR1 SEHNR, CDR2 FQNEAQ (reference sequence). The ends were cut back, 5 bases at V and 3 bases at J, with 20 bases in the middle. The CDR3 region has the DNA TGTGCCAGCAGCCCCCGGTCTAATAGCGGAAACTACGAGCAGTACTTC. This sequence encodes CASSPRSNSGNYEQYF.

CDR3 sequence reads: CASSSSQTGGDGYTF. The CDR3 DNA reads TGTGCCAGCAGCTCTAGCCAAACAGGGGGCGATGGCTACACCTTC. This chain connects TRBV7-6 to TRBJ1-2; 9 bases map to TRBD1. J lost 6 bases, V lost 4 bases, and 9 bases had no gene match. The CDR3 runs to 15 residues. Germline V lookup: CDR1 SGHVS, CDR2 FNYEAQ. The variable domain in full, completed from reference TRBV7-6 and TRBJ1-2, reads GAGVSQSPRYKVTKRGQDVALRCDPISGHVSLYWYRQALGQGPEFLTYFNYEAQQDKSGLPNDRFSAERPEGSISTLTIQRTEQRDSAMYRCASSSSQTGGDGYTFGSGTRLTVV.

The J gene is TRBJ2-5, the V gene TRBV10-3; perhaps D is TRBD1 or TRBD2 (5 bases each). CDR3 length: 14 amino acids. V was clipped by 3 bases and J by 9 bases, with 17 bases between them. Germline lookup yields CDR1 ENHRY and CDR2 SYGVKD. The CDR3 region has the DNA TGTGCCATCAGTGAACGGTCCGGGGCCTCGGCCCAGTACTTC. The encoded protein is CAISERSGASAQYF.

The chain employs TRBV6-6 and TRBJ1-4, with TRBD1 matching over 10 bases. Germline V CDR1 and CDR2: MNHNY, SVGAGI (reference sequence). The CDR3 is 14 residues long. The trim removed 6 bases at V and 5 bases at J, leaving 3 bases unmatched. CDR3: CASRDRGSNEKLFF. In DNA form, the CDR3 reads TGTGCCAGCAGGGACAGGGGGTCGAATGAAAAACTGTTTTTT.

This CDR3 is CAWATRGGTEAFF. The DNA for the CDR3 is TGTGCCTGGGCCACACGGGGCGGCACTGAAGCTTTCTTT. The V gene is TRBV30, the J gene TRBJ1-1, with a tentative D call TRBD1 (5 bases). The ends were cut back, 5 bases at V and 4 bases at J, with 14 bases in the middle. This CDR3 contains 13 residues. Germline values: CDR1 GTSNPN, CDR2 SVGIG (reference sequence).

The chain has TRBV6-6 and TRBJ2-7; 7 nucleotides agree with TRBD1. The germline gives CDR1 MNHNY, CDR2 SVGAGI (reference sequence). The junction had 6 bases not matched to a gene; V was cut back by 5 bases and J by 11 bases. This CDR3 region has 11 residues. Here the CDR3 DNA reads TGTGCCAGCAGTGGAGACAGGGCTAAGTACTTC. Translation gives CASSGDRAKYF.

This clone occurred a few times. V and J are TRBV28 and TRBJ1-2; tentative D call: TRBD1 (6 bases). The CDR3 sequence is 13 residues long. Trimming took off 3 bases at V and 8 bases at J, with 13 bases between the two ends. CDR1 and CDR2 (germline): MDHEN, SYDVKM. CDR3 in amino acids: CASSFTGAHGYTF. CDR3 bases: TGTGCCAGCAGTTTTACGGGGGCGCACGGCTACACCTTC.